The 5 T cell receptor beta chains presented below share a single source sample, sequenced in a study of blood T cells in healthy people across ages. Combining a sample-barcoded 5' primer with a J-beta primer mix, a second PCR ran for about 7 to 11 cycles. One entry per CDR3 protein, called by TCRdb with MiXCR from the 5' RACE reads. The profile covers around 1.5 million distinct CDR3 sequences, with roughly a third appearing a single time and roughly 12% taken by the ten largest. Specimen: blood. The receptors originated from a woman in her 30s in good health.

The V and J genes are TRBV11-3 and TRBJ2-7, with D tentatively TRBD1 or TRBD2 (5 bases each). The germline gives CDR1 SGHNT, CDR2 YENEEA. V was trimmed by 4 bases and J by 7 bases, leaving 14 bases between them. The CDR3 runs 13 residues. The CDR3 nucleotides read TGTGCCAGCAGCTCTGGGGGAACCCGAGAGCAGTACTTC. It translates to CASSSGGTREQYF.

This clonotype turned up a few times. V gene TRBV6-6 combines with J gene TRBJ2-5; D call uncertain. There are 17 residues in the CDR3. Trimming took off 2 bases at V and 1 base at J, with 17 bases between the two ends. The germline CDR1 and CDR2 sequences are MNHNY and SVGAGI (reference sequence). This CDR3 is CASSYKVGPGFQETQYF. As DNA, the CDR3 is TGTGCCAGCAGTTACAAAGTCGGTCCCGGATTCCAAGAGACCCAGTACTTC.

The rearrangement links TRBV29-1 to TRBJ2-5; 9 bases map to TRBD1. The DNA matches TRBJ2-7 better at its end, which makes the J call doubtful. Germline lookup yields CDR1 SQVTM and CDR2 ANQGSEA. The CDR3 runs 14 residues. DNA for the CDR3: TGCAGCGCTGCAGAGCGGGACAGGGTCGGCGAGCAGTACTTC. Its translation: CSAAERDRVGEQYF.

CDR3 bases: TGTGCCAGCAGCATACCTCTGAGAGGGGCAGGGACCCGTCCCTATGGCTACACCTTC. Protein: CASSIPLRGAGTRPYGYTF. The V gene is TRBV7-9, the J gene TRBJ1-2; the D gene is possibly TRBD1 (5 bases). CDR3 length: 19 amino acids. Trimming took 5 bases from V and 4 from J, leaving 29 bases between them. CDR1 is SEHNR and CDR2 is FQNEAQ in the germline V gene (reference sequence).

This rearrangement joins TRBV3-1 to TRBJ1-2; D unresolved. The CDR3 has 15 residues. The germline gives CDR1 LGHDT, CDR2 YNNKEL (reference sequence). Trimming stripped 6 bases from V and 2 bases from J, with 16 bases between. In nucleotides, the CDR3 is TGTGCCAGCAGGGACGAGGCAGGTTCAAACTATGGCTACACCTTC. It encodes CASRDEAGSNYGYTF.